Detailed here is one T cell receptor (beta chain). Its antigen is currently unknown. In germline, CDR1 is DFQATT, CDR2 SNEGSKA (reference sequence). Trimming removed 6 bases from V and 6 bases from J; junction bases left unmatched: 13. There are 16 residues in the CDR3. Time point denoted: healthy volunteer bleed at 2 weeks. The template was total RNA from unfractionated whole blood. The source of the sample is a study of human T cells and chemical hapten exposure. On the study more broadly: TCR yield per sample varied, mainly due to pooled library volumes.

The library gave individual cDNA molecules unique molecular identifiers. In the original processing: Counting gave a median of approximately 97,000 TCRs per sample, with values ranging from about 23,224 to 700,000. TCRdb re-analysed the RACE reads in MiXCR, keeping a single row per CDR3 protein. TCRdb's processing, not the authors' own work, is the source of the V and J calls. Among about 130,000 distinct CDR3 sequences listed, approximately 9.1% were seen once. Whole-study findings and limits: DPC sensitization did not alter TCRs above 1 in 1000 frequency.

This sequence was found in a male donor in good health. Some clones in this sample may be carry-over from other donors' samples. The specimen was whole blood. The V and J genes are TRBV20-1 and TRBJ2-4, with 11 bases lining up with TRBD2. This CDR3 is CSAPRGSGGARNIQYF. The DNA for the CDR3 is TGCAGTGCCCCGAGAGGTAGCGGGGGGGCGAGAAACATTCAGTACTTC.